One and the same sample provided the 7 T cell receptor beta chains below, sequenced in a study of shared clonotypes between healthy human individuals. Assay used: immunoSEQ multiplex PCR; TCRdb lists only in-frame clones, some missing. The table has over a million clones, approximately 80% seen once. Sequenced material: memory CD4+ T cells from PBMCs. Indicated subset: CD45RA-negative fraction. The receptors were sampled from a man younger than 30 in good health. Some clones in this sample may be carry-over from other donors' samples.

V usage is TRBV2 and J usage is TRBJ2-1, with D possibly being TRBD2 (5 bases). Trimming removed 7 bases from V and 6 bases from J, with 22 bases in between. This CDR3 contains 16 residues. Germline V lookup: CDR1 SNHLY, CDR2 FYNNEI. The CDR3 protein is CASIPNVGVGGNEQFF. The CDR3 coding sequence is TGTGCCAGCATCCCCAACGTGGGAGTCGGAGGCAATGAGCAGTTCTTC.

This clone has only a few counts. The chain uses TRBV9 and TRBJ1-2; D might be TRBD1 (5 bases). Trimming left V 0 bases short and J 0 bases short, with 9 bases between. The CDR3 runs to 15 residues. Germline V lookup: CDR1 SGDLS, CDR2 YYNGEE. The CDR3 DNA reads TGTGCCAGCAGCGTAGGGACAAACGCTAACTATGGCTACACCTTC. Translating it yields CASSVGTNANYGYTF.

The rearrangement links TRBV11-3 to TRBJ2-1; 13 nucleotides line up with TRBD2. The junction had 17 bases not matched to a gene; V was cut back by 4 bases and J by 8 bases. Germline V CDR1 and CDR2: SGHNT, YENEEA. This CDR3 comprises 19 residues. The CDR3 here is CASSYGTSGTSSEVDEQFF. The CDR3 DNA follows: TGTGCCAGCAGCTACGGGACTAGCGGGACTTCCTCCGAGGTGGATGAGCAGTTCTTC. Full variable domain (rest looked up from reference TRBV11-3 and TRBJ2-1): EAGVVQSPRYKIIEKKQPVAFWCNPISGHNTLYWYLQNLGQGPELLIRYENEEAVDDSQLPKDRFSAERLKGVDSTLKIQPAELGDSAVYLCASSYGTSGTSSEVDEQFFGPGTRLTVL.

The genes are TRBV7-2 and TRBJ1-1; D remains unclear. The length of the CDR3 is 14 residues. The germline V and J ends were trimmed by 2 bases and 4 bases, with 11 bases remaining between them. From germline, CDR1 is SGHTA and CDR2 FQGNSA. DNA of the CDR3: TGTGCCAGCAGCTTATGGGGTTTGGGCACTGAAGCTTTCTTT. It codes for CASSLWGLGTEAFF. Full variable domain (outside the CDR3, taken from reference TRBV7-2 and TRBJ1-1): GAGVSQSPSNKVTEKGKDVELRCDPISGHTALYWYRQSLGQGLEFLIYFQGNSAPDKSGLPSDRFSAERTGGSVSTLTIQRTQQEDSAVYLCASSLWGLGTEAFFGQGTRLTVV.

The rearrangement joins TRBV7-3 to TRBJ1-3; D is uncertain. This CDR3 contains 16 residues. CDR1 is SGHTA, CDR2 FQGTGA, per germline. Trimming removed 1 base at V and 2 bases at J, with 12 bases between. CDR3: CASSLSKGTAGNTIYF. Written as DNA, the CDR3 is TGTGCCAGCAGCTTAAGTAAGGGCACTGCTGGAAACACCATATATTTT.

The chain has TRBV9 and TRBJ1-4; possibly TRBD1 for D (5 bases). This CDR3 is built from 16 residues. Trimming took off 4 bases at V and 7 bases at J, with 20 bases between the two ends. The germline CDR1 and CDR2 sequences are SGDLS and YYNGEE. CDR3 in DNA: TGTGCCAGCAGCCCTACTGTCGGGGGAGCTGGTGAAAAACTGTTTTTT. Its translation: CASSPTVGGAGEKLFF.

CDR3 in amino acids: CASSLYGYTF. In DNA, the CDR3 is TGTGCCAGCAGTTTGTATGGCTACACCTTC. This chain connects TRBV27 to TRBJ1-2; D unclear. Germline V CDR1 and CDR2: MNHEY, SMNVEV (reference sequence). The CDR3 covers 10 residues. V lost 3 bases, J lost 5 bases, and 1 base lay in between.